This T cell receptor beta chain was identified in a study of shared clonotypes between healthy human individuals (dated by TCRdb to about 2020). For the study in its entirety: A couple of women and a few men aged 18 to 49 years were included in the cohort. For each donor, CD4 naive and CD4 memory were each run on three plates, CD8 naive on two plates, and CD8 memory on one plate. Leukapheresis yielded between about 0.8 and 9.5 billion PBMCs per donor. The study deeply sequenced blood TCR repertoires of about five healthy adults to estimate repertoire size and the extent of clonotype sharing between individuals. To increase sequencing depth and limit assay-specific biases, TCR repertoire library preparation and sequencing were carried out by different laboratories using diverse techniques.

The donors were healthy, HIV-negative adults who had no recently reported acute infections or vaccinations. Every donor was a Caucasian adult living in Nashville, Tennessee, USA. Magnetic negative selection was used to enrich CD4+ T cells, after which naive cells were positively selected on CD45RA and the negative fraction became the memory subset. Blood was obtained by leukapheresis, after which PBMCs were separated by Ficoll-Histopaque density gradient centrifugation and cryopreserved in liquid nitrogen vapor phase. Analytical flow cytometry was used to check the purity and quantity of each magnetically sorted T cell population. Genomic DNA was isolated from every sorted fraction and measured by UV absorbance on a Nanodrop 2000c. A note on this clone: This clone's antigen is unknown. There are no base qualities to consult, and no much larger clone falls within one base.

General conclusions and limits of the study: Because the study included only a small number of donors, the genetic and exposure-history diversity represented was limited. About 5% of naive CD4, 3% to 4% of naive CD8, approximately 2.2% of memory CD4, and 0.4% of memory CD8 clonotypes were shared across several donors. Naive subsets generally had larger estimated clonotype richness than memory subsets did. Higher generation probabilities were observed for clonotypes shared by all four sorted-subset donors than for non-shared clonotypes. Pairwise subsampling indicated that sequencing depth was expected to affect the degree of clonotype sharing among donors. Even with the large sequencing depth, rarefaction of the sorted-subset datasets indicated that sequencing was incomplete. Sampling was restricted to blood, and TCR repertoires in tissues likely differ from the TCR repertoires found in blood.

TCR CDR3 regions were amplified from genomic DNA by multiplex PCR using the deep immunoSEQ assay. For each cell subset, the extracted genomic DNA was distributed evenly across all wells of several immunoSEQ 96-well plates, and each plate served as one replicate. For sorted subsets, roughly 0.2 ug genomic DNA, equal to 30,000 to 35,000 T cell genomes, was loaded into each replicate PCR. Purified libraries were quantified with a Qubit 3.0 fluorometer, sized on a Bioanalyzer 2100, and re-quantified with the KAPA Library Quantification kit. Every immunoSEQ 96-well plate was sequenced on a separate single-read 150-cycle Illumina NextSeq 550 flow cell. The original methods were these. Because the immunoSEQ output held only junctional sequences and lacked quality scores, the filtering could not match the filtering applied to full-length reads. Sequences were annotated with PyIR, a Python wrapper for IgBLAST v1.9, using IMGT germline references to assign V/J genes and CDR3. Reads were filtered out if the reads had weak V/J assignments (E-value above 1e-6), no CDR3, stop codons, out-of-frame junctions, or ambiguous translated residues. V3J clonotypes were defined as sequences sharing an identical inferred V gene, J gene, and CDR3 amino acid sequence. Percentage overlap between repertoires was computed as shared unique clonotypes divided by the size of the smaller repertoire. Richness of each repertoire was evaluated using RTK rarefaction, the Chao1 estimator, and Recon v2.1 estimates of unobserved clonotypes. OLGA was used to compute generation probabilities for all TCRbeta clonotypes that the gDNA method yielded from a handful of donors. TCRdb carries this immuneACCESS record with in-frame sequences only. Its versions omit some clonotypes, under half of them owing to an unresolved V gene in the studies checked, with the rest unexplained. The D gene and trimming were derived from the DNA, and the V and J assignments and clone size from that table. A total of about 1 million clones appear in this sample, about 74% of them only once. The top ten clonotypes cover about 1.5% of the sample.

At the junction V is shortened by 0 bases and J by 9 bases, with 11 bases in between. CDR1 and CDR2 were assigned from the germline V gene as SGHDN and FVKESK. The CDR3 covers 14 residues, taking in both the cysteine and the phenylalanine. Just CDR3 DNA is preserved here, 42 bases in frame from base 1. The sequenced material came from memory CD4+ T cells sorted from blood. The cell subset or site label for this specimen denotes: CD45RA-negative fraction. This sequence was found in a man younger than 35 in good health. The chain was built from TRBV14 and TRBJ2-2, with the D gene call left open. The sequence in DNA is TGTGCCAGCAGCCAAGATATCGGGCTAAGGGAGCTGTTTTTT. Its protein reads: CASSQDIGLRELFF.